This entry is about one TCR beta chain. TCRdb independently ran MiXCR on the RT-PCR reads; one entry per CDR3 protein. The data contain more than 150,000 distinct CDR3 sequences, roughly 8.7% of them singletons. This sample was taken from a study of response to subunit inactivated influenza vaccine. Specimen: non-naive T cells sorted from PBMCs, collected on the day of vaccination. The source is a man aged 50-59 years who received an inactivated influenza vaccine.

CDR3 sequence: CSARPTGGQIDTQYF. The CDR3 region has the DNA TGCAGTGCTAGACCGACAGGGGGTCAAATAGATACGCAGTATTTT. The chain couples TRBV20-1 to TRBJ2-3; 9 nucleotides agree with TRBD1. The CDR3 runs to 15 residues. V trimming: 2 bases; J trimming: 5 bases; junction bases outside the gene matches: 8. Germline CDR1 is DFQATT and CDR2 is SNEGSKA (reference sequence).